The 2 T cell receptor beta chains below all came from one sample that was sequenced in a study of T cells in Graves' hyperthyroidism and ophthalmopathy. Amplification of TCR beta CDR3 regions used RNA as the template. When the TCR CDR3 underwent first-round RT-PCR, the HTBI primer set was used. From the multiplex PCR reads, TCRdb called clonotypes with MiXCR, one entry per CDR3 protein. Of hundreds of thousands of distinct CDR3 sequences listed, roughly 20% were seen once; the top ten hold 30% to 40%. The sequenced sample consisted of blood. These receptors were taken from a man aged 25 to 40 with Graves' ophthalmopathy.

This clonotype showed up many times. CDR3 amino acids: CAWQQGEGGNQPQHF. CDR3 nucleotides: TGTGCCTGGCAACAGGGCGAGGGTGGCAATCAGCCCCAGCATTTT. V and J are TRBV30 and TRBJ1-5; maybe TRBD1 (6 bases). The V and J ends lost 5 bases and 2 bases respectively, with 16 bases between them. This CDR3 contains 15 residues. Germline-derived CDR1 and CDR2 are GTSNPN and SVGIG (reference sequence). The whole variable domain, filled in from reference TRBV30 and TRBJ1-5, reads SQTIHQWPATLVQPVGSPLSLECTVEGTSNPNLYWYRQAAGRGLQLLFYSVGIGQISSEVPQNLSASRPQDRQFILSSKKLLLSDSGFYLCAWQQGEGGNQPQHFGDGTRLSIL.

The V and J genes are TRBV7-9 and TRBJ2-1, with 7 bases lining up with TRBD2. Germline CDR1 reads SEHNR; CDR2 reads FQNEAQ (reference sequence). The CDR3 is made up of 17 amino acids. Trimming at V came to 5 bases and at J to 5 bases, leaving 15 bases not matched to a gene. The CDR3 DNA is TGTGCCAGCAGCCCACCATCTAGCGGCCTGATAAACAATGAGCAGTTCTTC. Encoded protein: CASSPPSSGLINNEQFF.